These T cell receptor beta chains were read from a single sample in a study of T cell responses to AZD1222 COVID-19 vaccine. The table came from immunoSEQ multiplex PCR; TCRdb's copy has only in-frame clones and leaves some out. The sample has 150,000 to 200,000 clones; approximately 92% are singletons. This material consisted of peripheral blood, taken on day 0 of AZD1222 vaccination. All receptors derive from an adult in good health. CDR3s leave out the opening cysteine and the closing phenylalanine or tryptophan.

v_gene	j_gene	CDR3aa
TRBV28	TRBJ1-1	ASSFALNTEAF
TRBV7-9	TRBJ1-1	ASSNTRVVL
TRBV19	TRBJ2-7	ASSMVGQGLYEQY
TRBV6-5	TRBJ1-2	ASSLRTANYGYT
TRBV6-1	TRBJ2-3	ASSEGGDGPSTDTQY
TRBV11-2	TRBJ2-2	ASFLAGGNTGELF
TRBV9	TRBJ1-2	ASSQGTGGLNYGYT
TRBV7-2	TRBJ1-3	ASSLGTGNTIY
TRBV4-1	TRBJ2-7	ASSQEWLAATSYEQY
TRBV5-8	TRBJ1-4	ANSRTDREKLF
TRBV3-1/TRBV3-2	TRBJ1-1	ASSQGSLYGTEAF
TRBV10-2	TRBJ1-3	ASSESTGGNTIY
TRBV18	TRBJ1-1	ASSQLSQGGNTEAF
TRBV27	TRBJ2-1	ASTSHGKLYNEQF
TRBV30	TRBJ1-5	AWGIRGGQPQH
TRBV27	TRBJ1-6	ASSPLHSTGIGSPLH
TRBV6-5	TRBJ1-6	ASSYVLTPGSPLH
TRBV20-1	TRBJ1-1	SARREAF
TRBV9	TRBJ2-7	ASSPYGQDYEQY
TRBV19	TRBJ1-5	ASSTPPGQGPGNQPQH
TRBV4-1	TRBJ2-7	ASSQDQGFNSYEQY
TRBV18	TRBJ1-5	ASSRPNQPQH
TRBV6-5	TRBJ1-4	ASRPRTGFEKLF
TRBV27	TRBJ2-7	ASSTLGEPGSYEQY
TRBV29-1	TRBJ1-2	SVEDQPYT
TRBV5-5	TRBJ2-7	ASSPSGTGAYEQY
TRBV15	TRBJ1-5	ATSREDQPQH
TRBV3-1/TRBV3-2	TRBJ2-5	ASSQGTVTQETQY
TRBV6-8	TRBJ1-2	ASSYQPNYGYT
TRBV5-1	TRBJ2-1	ASSLAGGVEYNEQF
TRBV10-2	TRBJ1-1	ASMDGKNTEAF
TRBV5-8	TRBJ1-1	ASSLASGTQAF
TRBV7-8	TRBJ1-6	ASSLAELSSSYNSPLH
TRBV7-9	TRBJ2-3	ASSSYGTDTDTQY
TRBV30	TRBJ1-2	AWSKETGRYGYT
TRBV11-2	TRBJ1-5	ASSSQAVPGAQPQH
TRBV3-1/TRBV3-2	TRBJ2-1	ASRPGLAHDEQF
TRBV10-1	TRBJ2-4	ASSPGPKNIQY
TRBV6-5	TRBJ1-3	ASSYSVTPGGNTIY
TRBV5-1	TRBJ1-2	ASSLAADANYGYT
TRBV5-5	TRBJ1-5	ASSLWSSGNQPQH